These 17 T cell receptor beta chains came from one sample sequenced in a study of shared clonotypes between healthy human individuals (dated by TCRdb to the early 2020s). Library preparation employed the immunoSEQ multiplex PCR assay. TCRdb holds this immuneACCESS table with in-frame rearrangements only. Some clones are missing; in checked studies, unresolved V genes explain under half, and the rest has no known cause. This sample holds 1,500,000 or so clones; roughly 97% were observed only once. The top ten hold about 1.2% of the sample. The sample consisted of naive CD4+ T cells sorted from blood. The sample's cell subset or site, from its label and the paper: CD45RA+ positively selected. Source of these receptors: a young man in good health.

In DNA, the CDR3 is TGTGCCAGTAGTGGACAGTCAGGCCAAGAGACCCAGTACTTC. Its protein is CASSGQSGQETQYF. The chain recombines TRBV19 with TRBJ2-5; maybe TRBD1 (6 bases). Germline-derived CDR1 and CDR2 are LNHDA and SQIVND (reference sequence). V was shortened by 5 bases and J by 1 base, with 11 bases between the two germline ends. The CDR3 runs to 14 residues.

This clone was found once. The chain has TRBV7-7 and TRBJ2-3; the D is unclear. Germline V gives CDR1 SSHAT, CDR2 FNYEAQ (reference sequence). V dropped 5 bases and J dropped 0 bases, with 18 bases sitting between them. The CDR3 totals 17 residues. The CDR3 DNA follows: TGTGCCAGCAGCCAAGCCCCCGACCCTGGGAGCACAGATACGCAGTATTTT. It yields the protein CASSQAPDPGSTDTQYF. The full variable domain, rest sourced from reference TRBV7-7 and TRBJ2-3, is GAGVSQSPRYKVTKRGQDVTLRCDPISSHATLYWYQQALGQGPEFLTYFNYEAQPDKSGLPSDRFSAERPEGSISTLTIQRTEQRDSAMYRCASSQAPDPGSTDTQYFGPGTRLTVL.

Comments on this clone: Within the sample, other DNA sequences also encode this same CDR3. V gene TRBV5-1 combines with J gene TRBJ2-1; 9 positions agree with TRBD2. V dropped 0 bases and J dropped 7; count of bases not matched to a gene: 5. The CDR3 spans 15 residues. Germline-derived CDR1 and CDR2 are SGHRS and YFSETQ. This CDR3 reads CASSLEAGGPNEQFF. CDR3 nucleotides: TGCGCCAGCAGCTTGGAGGCGGGAGGGCCAAATGAGCAGTTCTTC.

V gene TRBV5-4 combines with J gene TRBJ2-7; the match to TRBD1 covers 8 bases. V lost 0 bases and J lost 3; bases outside the gene matches: 5. This CDR3 spans 15 amino acids. Germline V lookup: CDR1 SGHNT, CDR2 YYREEE (reference sequence). The CDR3 loop reads CASSLAGTGHYEQYF. The CDR3 region has the DNA TGTGCCAGCAGCTTGGCCGGGACAGGACACTACGAGCAGTACTTC.

The chain joins TRBV4-1 to TRBJ2-1, with a tentative D call TRBD2 (6 bases). Germline V gene data show CDR1 as MGHRA and CDR2 as YSYEKL. The CDR3 has 15 amino acids. Trimming left V 1 base short and J 0 bases short, with 7 bases between. In DNA, the CDR3 is TGCGCCAGCAGCCAAGTAGCGGACTCCTACAATGAGCAGTTCTTC. Amino acids: CASSQVADSYNEQFF.

The chain is built from TRBV5-1 and TRBJ2-1, with D possibly matching TRBD2 (6 bases). Germline-derived CDR1 and CDR2 are SGHRS and YFSETQ. The ends were cut back, 4 bases at V and 7 bases at J, with 18 bases in the middle. The CDR3 totals 15 residues. As DNA, the CDR3 is TGCGCCAGCAGCATTCTGGCGGGACCAAGGAATGAGCAGTTCTTC. The encoded protein is CASSILAGPRNEQFF. Full variable domain (rest looked up from reference TRBV5-1 and TRBJ2-1): KAGVTQTPRYLIKTRGQQVTLSCSPISGHRSVSWYQQTPGQGLQFLFEYFSETQRNKGNFPGRFSGRQFSNSRSEMNVSTLELGDSALYLCASSILAGPRNEQFFGPGTRLTVL.

The rearrangement uses TRBV5-1 and TRBJ2-2, with 14 bases matching TRBD2. Unmatched junction bases numbered 4, after V lost 3 bases and J lost 3 bases. CDR1 is SGHRS and CDR2 is YFSETQ in the germline V gene. There are 17 residues in the CDR3. The CDR3 is CASSSGTSGGYTGELFF. The CDR3 bases are TGCGCCAGCAGCTCAGGGACTAGCGGGGGATACACCGGGGAGCTGTTTTTT.

Here the CDR3 DNA reads TGTGCCAGCAGCTTACCGGGGGACGCGGAGACCCAGTACTTC. This translates into CASSLPGDAETQYF. The V gene is TRBV5-4, the J gene TRBJ2-5; tentatively, D is TRBD2 (6 bases). CDR3 length: 14 amino acids. Germline-derived CDR1 and CDR2 are SGHNT and YYREEE (reference sequence). The germline V and J ends were trimmed by 2 bases and 5 bases, with 13 bases remaining between them. Variable domain in full (rest from reference TRBV5-4 and TRBJ2-5): ETGVTQSPTHLIKTRGQQVTLRCSSQSGHNTVSWYQQALGQGPQFIFQYYREEENGRGNFPPRFSGLQFPNYSSELNVNALELDDSALYLCASSLPGDAETQYFGPGTRLLVL.

The rearrangement links TRBV28 to TRBJ2-1; D might be TRBD2 (5 bases). The CDR3 has 12 amino acids. V lost 3 bases and J lost 14, with 14 bases in between. In germline, CDR1 is MDHEN, CDR2 SYDVKM. For the CDR3, the DNA is TGTGCCAGCAGTTTCGAGCGGAAGCATGAGTTCTTC. It codes for CASSFERKHEFF.

The chain employs TRBV29-1 and TRBJ1-5, with 7 bases matching TRBD1. Germline V gene sequence: CDR1 SQVTM, CDR2 ANQGSEA. The CDR3 is made up of 16 amino acids. The V and J ends lost 1 base and 2 bases, in that order; junction bases with no gene match: 8. The CDR3: CSVEGQGVKGNQPQHF. CDR3 coding DNA: TGCAGCGTTGAAGGGCAGGGGGTCAAGGGCAATCAGCCCCAGCATTTT.

The chain recombines TRBV27 with TRBJ2-3; 11 positions agree with TRBD2. Germline values: CDR1 MNHEY, CDR2 SMNVEV (reference sequence). V gave up 6 bases and J gave up 6 bases; unmatched junction bases: 17. The CDR3 has 18 amino acids. The CDR3 sequence: CASSQRGTSGRRADTQYF. The CDR3 coding sequence is TGTGCCAGCAGCCAAAGGGGGACTAGCGGCAGGCGGGCCGATACGCAGTATTTT.

The genes are TRBV5-1 and TRBJ2-7; TRBD2 might be the D (6 bases). Looked up from germline, CDR1 is SGHRS and CDR2 is YFSETQ. CDR3 length: 15 amino acids. The V and J ends lost 3 bases and 2 bases respectively, with 15 bases between them. CDR3 in amino acids: CASSSTPGVAYEQYF. As DNA, the CDR3 is TGCGCCAGCAGCTCTACTCCGGGAGTCGCCTACGAGCAGTACTTC.

Comments on this clone: The junction does not match germline at one end; this may be a read error. CDR3 loop: CASSLTGGVADTQYF. In DNA, the CDR3 is TGTGCTAGCAGCTTAACAGGAGGGGTGGCAGATACGCAGTATTTT. The chain has TRBV7-7 and TRBJ2-3; D is possibly TRBD2 (6 bases). The CDR3 totals 15 residues. The germline gives CDR1 SSHAT, CDR2 FNYEAQ (reference sequence).

The genes are TRBV2 and TRBJ2-3; TRBD1 aligns across 7 bases. Germline CDR1 and CDR2: SNHLY and FYNNEI. The V and J ends lost 6 bases and 3 bases, in that order; junction bases with no gene match: 12. The CDR3 totals 16 residues. The DNA of the CDR3 is TGTGCCAGCAGAGTCAGGGGGAAAGATGTAACAGATACGCAGTATTTT. Its protein is CASRVRGKDVTDTQYF.

A word on this clone: This same CDR3 is encoded by further DNA sequences in the sample. The rearrangement joins TRBV18 to TRBJ2-6; unclear D gene. Trimming removed 3 bases at V and 3 bases at J, with 0 bases between. CDR3 length: 12 residues. CDR1 and CDR2 from the germline V gene are KGHSH and LQKENI. CDR3 loop: CASSPGANVLTF. CDR3 in DNA: TGTGCCAGCTCACCTGGGGCCAACGTCCTGACTTTC.

The chain recombines TRBV19 with TRBJ2-3; 8 positions match TRBD1. The CDR3 spans 13 residues. Germline loops: CDR1 LNHDA, CDR2 SQIVND (reference sequence). J lost 0 bases, V lost 8 bases, and 1 base had no gene match. The CDR3 DNA follows: TGTGCCAGTGGGACAGGCAGCACAGATACGCAGTATTTT. Its translation is CASGTGSTDTQYF.

The V and J genes are TRBV4-3 and TRBJ1-4; 8 positions match TRBD1. Germline values: CDR1 LGHNA, CDR2 YSLEER. V lost 4 bases, J lost 8 bases, and 15 bases stayed unmatched. This CDR3 contains 17 residues. CDR3 in amino acids: CASSRLRQTGEGEKLFF. As DNA, the CDR3 is TGCGCCAGCAGCCGACTCAGACAGACAGGGGAGGGCGAAAAACTGTTTTTT.